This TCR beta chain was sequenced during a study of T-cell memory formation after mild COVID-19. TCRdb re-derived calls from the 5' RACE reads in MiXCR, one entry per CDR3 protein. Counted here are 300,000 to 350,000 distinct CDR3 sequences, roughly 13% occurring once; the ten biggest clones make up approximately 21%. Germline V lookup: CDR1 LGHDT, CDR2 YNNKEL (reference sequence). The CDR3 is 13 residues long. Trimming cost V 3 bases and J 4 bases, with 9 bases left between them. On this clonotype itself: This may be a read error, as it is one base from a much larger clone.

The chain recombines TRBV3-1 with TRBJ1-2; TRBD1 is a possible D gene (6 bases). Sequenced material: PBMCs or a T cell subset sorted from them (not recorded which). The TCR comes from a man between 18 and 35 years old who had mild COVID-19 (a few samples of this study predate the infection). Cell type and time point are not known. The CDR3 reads CASSHGQIYGYTF. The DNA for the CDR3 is TGTGCCAGCAGCCACGGACAGATCTATGGCTACACCTTC.